This T cell receptor (beta chain) was identified in a study of T cell responses to AZD1222 COVID-19 vaccine. Trimming cost V 4 bases and J 5 bases, with 9 bases left between them. The CDR3 has 12 residues. Germline V CDR1 and CDR2: SGHRS, YFSETQ. About this clone itself: Its antigen remains unknown.

Notes on the study in general: Spike was spanned by vaccine-associated CD4 TCRs, which were dominant at 160-218 and 743-854. Spike-specific TCR repertoires showed rising breadth and depth after two AZD1222 doses.

Data came from immunoSEQ multiplex PCR; TCRdb stores just in-frame clones and leaves some out. The sample has about 180,000 clones, more than 80% seen once. The TCR originated in an adult who received the MenACWY meningococcal vaccine as a control. The sample here was peripheral blood, taken 28 days after the second dose of the MenACWY control vaccine. The chain uses TRBV5-1 and TRBJ1-1, with D hard to call. CDR3 residues: CASSIGRTEAFF. The CDR3 coding sequence is TGCGCCAGCAGCATAGGGAGAACTGAAGCTTTCTTT.